This T cell receptor (beta chain) was retrieved from a study of OX40 agonist ivuxolimab in advanced cancers. Study-level results: The CD4+ and CD8+ T cells in the blood had expanded clonally by week 6 at 0.1 to 3.0 mg/kg.

V was pared by 3 bases and J by 8 bases, with 10 bases between. CDR1 is MDHEN and CDR2 is SYDVKM in the germline V gene. The CDR3 runs 12 residues. Measured with immunoSEQ multiplex PCR; TCRdb has only the in-frame clones, and not every one. This sample carries 55,000 to 65,000 clones, more than 80% of them seen once, and the ten largest clones take around 15%. In regard to this clone: Its antigen remains unknown.

This chain uses TRBV28 with TRBJ1-2; D unclear. Sequenced material: CD4+ or CD8+ T cells sorted from blood, taken in a trial of the OX40 agonist ivuxolimab. The sequence was obtained from an adult with an advanced solid tumor such as melanoma, head and neck, liver or kidney cancer. The DNA for the CDR3 is TGTGCCAGCAGTTTTGCCGGAACGGGCTACACCTTC. Translated, it gives CASSFAGTGYTF.